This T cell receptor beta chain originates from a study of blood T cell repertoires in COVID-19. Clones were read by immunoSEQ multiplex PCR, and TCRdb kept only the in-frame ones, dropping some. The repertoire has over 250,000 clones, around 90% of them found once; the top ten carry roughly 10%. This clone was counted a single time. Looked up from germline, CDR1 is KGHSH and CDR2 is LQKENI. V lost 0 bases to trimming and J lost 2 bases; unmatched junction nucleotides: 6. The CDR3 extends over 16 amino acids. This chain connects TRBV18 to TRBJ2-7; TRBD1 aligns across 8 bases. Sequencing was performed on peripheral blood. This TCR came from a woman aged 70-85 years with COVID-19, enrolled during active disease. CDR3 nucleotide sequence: TGTGCCAGCTCACCACCTACGGCAGGGGGCACCTACGAGCAGTACTTC. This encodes CASSPPTAGGTYEQYF.